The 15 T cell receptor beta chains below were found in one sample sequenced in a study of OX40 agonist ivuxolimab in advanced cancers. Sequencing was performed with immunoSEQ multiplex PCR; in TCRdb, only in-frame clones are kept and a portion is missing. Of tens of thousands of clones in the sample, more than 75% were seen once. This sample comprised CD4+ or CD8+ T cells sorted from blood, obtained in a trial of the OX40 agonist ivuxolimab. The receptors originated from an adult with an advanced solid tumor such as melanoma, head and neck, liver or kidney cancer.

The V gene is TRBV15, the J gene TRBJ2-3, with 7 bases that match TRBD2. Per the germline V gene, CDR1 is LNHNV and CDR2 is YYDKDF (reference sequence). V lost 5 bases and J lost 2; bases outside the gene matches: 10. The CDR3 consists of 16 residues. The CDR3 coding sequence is TGTGCCACCAGCCCCCCGGCGGGGGACTACACAGATACGCAGTATTTT. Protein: CATSPPAGDYTDTQYF.

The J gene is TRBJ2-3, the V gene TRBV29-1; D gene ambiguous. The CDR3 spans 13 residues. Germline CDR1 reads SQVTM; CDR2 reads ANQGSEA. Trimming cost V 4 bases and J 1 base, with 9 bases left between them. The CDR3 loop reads CSVGRIGTDTQYF. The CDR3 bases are TGCAGCGTTGGCAGGATCGGCACAGATACGCAGTATTTT.

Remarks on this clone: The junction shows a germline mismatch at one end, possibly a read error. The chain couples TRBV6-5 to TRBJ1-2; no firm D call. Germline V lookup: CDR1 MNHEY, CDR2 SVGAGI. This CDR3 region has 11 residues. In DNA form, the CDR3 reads TGTGCCAGCGTTACTAACTATGGCTACGCCTTC. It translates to CASVTNYGYAF.

CDR3 loop: CASRRASTDTQYF. CDR3 DNA: TGTGCCAGCCGCAGGGCTAGCACAGATACGCAGTATTTT. The J gene is TRBJ2-3, the V gene TRBV14; perhaps TRBD1 as D (5 bases). With 8 bases removed from V and 0 bases from J, the gap between germline ends came to 9 bases. CDR1 and CDR2 (germline): SGHDN, FVKESK. The CDR3 runs 13 residues.

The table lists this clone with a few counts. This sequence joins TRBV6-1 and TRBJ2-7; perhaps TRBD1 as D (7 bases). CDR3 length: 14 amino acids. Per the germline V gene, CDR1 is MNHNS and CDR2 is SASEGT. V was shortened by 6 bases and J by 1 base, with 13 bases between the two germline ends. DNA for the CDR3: TGTGCCAGCAGCGGGGGACAGCTGTCCTACGAGCAGTACTTC. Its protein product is CASSGGQLSYEQYF.

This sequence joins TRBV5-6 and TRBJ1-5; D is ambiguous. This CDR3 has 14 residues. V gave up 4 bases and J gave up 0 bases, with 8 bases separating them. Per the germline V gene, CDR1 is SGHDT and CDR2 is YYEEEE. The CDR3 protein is CASSGQDSNQPQHF. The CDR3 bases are TGTGCCAGCAGCGGGCAGGATAGCAATCAGCCCCAGCATTTT.

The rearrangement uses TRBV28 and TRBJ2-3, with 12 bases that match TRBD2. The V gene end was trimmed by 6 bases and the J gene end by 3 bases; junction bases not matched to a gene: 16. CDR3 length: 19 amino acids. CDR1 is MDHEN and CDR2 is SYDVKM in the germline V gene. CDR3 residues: CASSPQGLAGGLWTDTQYF. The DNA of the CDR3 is TGTGCCAGCAGCCCCCAGGGGCTAGCGGGGGGGCTTTGGACAGATACGCAGTATTTT.

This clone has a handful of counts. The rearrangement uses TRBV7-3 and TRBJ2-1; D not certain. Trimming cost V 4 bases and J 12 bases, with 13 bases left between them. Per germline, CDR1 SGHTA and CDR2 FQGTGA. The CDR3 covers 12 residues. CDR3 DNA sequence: TGTGCCAGCAGCTCCTCTAGTGGCGTGCAGTTCTTC. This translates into CASSSSSGVQFF.

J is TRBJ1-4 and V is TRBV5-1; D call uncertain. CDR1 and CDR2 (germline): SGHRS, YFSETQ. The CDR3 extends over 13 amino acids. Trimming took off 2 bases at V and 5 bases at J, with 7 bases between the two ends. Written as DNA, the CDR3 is TGCGCCAGCAGCTTAGTCCAAAATGAAAAACTGTTTTTT. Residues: CASSLVQNEKLFF.

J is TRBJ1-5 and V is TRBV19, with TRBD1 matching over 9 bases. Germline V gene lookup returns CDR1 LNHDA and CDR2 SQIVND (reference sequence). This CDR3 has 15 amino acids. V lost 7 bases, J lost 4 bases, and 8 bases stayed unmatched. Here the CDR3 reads CASIRTGGQNQPQHF. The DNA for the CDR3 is TGTGCCAGTATTAGAACAGGGGGCCAAAATCAGCCCCAGCATTTT.

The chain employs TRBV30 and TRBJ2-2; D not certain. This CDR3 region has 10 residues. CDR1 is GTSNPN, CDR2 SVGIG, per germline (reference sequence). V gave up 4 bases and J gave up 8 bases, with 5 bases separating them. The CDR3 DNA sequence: TGTGCCTGGAAAGCGGGGGAGCTGTTTTTT. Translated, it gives CAWKAGELFF.

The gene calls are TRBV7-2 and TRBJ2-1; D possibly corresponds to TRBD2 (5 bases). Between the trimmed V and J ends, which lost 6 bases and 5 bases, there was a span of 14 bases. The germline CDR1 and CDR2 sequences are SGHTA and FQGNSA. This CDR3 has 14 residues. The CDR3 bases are TGTGCCAGCAGACCAAATCTCGGGAACAATGAGCAGTTCTTC. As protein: CASRPNLGNNEQFF.

The CDR3 region is CASSLEAGAEAFF. In DNA, the CDR3 is TGTGCCAGCAGCTTAGAGGCTGGAGCTGAAGCTTTCTTT. The rearrangement joins TRBV9 to TRBJ1-1, with D unresolved. Germline V gene data show CDR1 as SGDLS and CDR2 as YYNGEE. The V gene lost 4 bases and the J gene lost 6 bases, with 13 bases spanning the gap. The CDR3 sequence is 13 residues long. The variable domain in full, completed from reference TRBV9 and TRBJ1-1, reads DSGVTQTPKHLITATGQRVTLRCSPRSGDLSVYWYQQSLDQGLQFLIQYYNGEERAKGNILERFSAQQFPDLHSELNLSSLELGDSALYFCASSLEAGAEAFFGQGTRLTVV.

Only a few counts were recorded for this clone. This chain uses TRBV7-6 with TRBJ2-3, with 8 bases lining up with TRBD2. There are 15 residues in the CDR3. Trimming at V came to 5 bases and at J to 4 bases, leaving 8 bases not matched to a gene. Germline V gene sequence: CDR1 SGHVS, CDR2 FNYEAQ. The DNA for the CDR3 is TGTGCCAGCAGCGTCGGGGGGGCCGGGGCAGATACGCAGTATTTT. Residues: CASSVGGAGADTQYF. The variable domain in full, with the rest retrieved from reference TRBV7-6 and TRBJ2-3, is GAGVSQSPRYKVTKRGQDVALRCDPISGHVSLYWYRQALGQGPEFLTYFNYEAQQDKSGLPNDRFSAERPEGSISTLTIQRTEQRDSAMYRCASSVGGAGADTQYFGPGTRLTVL.

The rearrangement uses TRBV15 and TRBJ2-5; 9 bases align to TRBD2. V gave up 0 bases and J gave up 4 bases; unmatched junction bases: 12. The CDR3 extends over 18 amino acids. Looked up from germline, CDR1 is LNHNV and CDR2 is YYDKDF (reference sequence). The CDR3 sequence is CATSRESGRGGLRETQYF. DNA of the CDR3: TGTGCCACCAGCAGAGAAAGCGGGCGGGGGGGCCTGCGAGAGACCCAGTACTTC.